These 6 T cell receptor beta chains were all obtained from the same sample, sequenced in a study of shared clonotypes between healthy human individuals. Assay used: immunoSEQ multiplex PCR; TCRdb lists only in-frame clones, some missing. The sample gives roughly 1,100,000 clones, around 74% of which show up once; about 1.4% is in the top ten. What was sequenced was memory CD4+ T cells sorted from blood. As for subset: CD45RA-negative fraction. The receptor set was obtained from a man aged 18-30 years in good health.

The chain employs TRBV6-1 and TRBJ1-3, with D possibly being TRBD1 (5 bases). This CDR3 has 16 residues. Trimming cost V 3 bases and J 5 bases, with 17 bases left between them. Per germline, CDR1 MNHNS and CDR2 SASEGT. The CDR3 DNA is TGTGCCAGCAGTGATTTGGCTTATCAGGGAAGAAACACCATATATTTT. Translated: CASSDLAYQGRNTIYF.

The chain employs TRBV5-1 and TRBJ2-1; 11 bases line up with TRBD2. V lost 4 bases, J lost 0 bases, and 6 bases stayed unmatched. Looked up from germline, CDR1 is SGHRS and CDR2 is YFSETQ. The CDR3 extends over 17 amino acids. CDR3 in DNA: TGCGCCAGCAGCGTATCTAGCGGGGGGAGCTCCTACAATGAGCAGTTCTTC. Translation gives CASSVSSGGSSYNEQFF.

The J gene is TRBJ2-5, the V gene TRBV5-4; a possible D gene is TRBD2 (5 bases). This CDR3 region has 14 residues. The V gene's germline CDR1 is SGHNT and CDR2 YYREEE (reference sequence). The V end was cut by 0 bases, the J end by 5 bases, with 11 bases between. CDR3 residues: CASSLARRGETQYF. DNA for the CDR3: TGTGCCAGCAGCTTGGCCAGGCGCGGGGAGACCCAGTACTTC.

The chain links TRBV10-3 to TRBJ1-3; no reliable D call. CDR3 length: 15 amino acids. V lost 11 bases and J 0 bases, leaving 17 bases between the germline ends. Germline-derived CDR1 and CDR2 are ENHRY and SYGVKD. The CDR3 coding sequence is TGTGCCGGCACACCGGGTTCGAGCTCTGGAAACACCATATATTTT. Its protein is CAGTPGSSSGNTIYF.

The chain carries TRBV11-2 and TRBJ2-7; TRBD2 agrees at 9 bases. The CDR3 loop spans 14 amino acids. The V gene end was trimmed by 5 bases and the J gene end by 4 bases; junction bases not matched to a gene: 6. The V gene's germline CDR1 is SGHAT and CDR2 FQNNGV. CDR3: CASSIGSGGYEQYF. As DNA, the CDR3 is TGTGCCAGCAGCATCGGGAGCGGGGGGTACGAGCAGTACTTC.

This chain connects TRBV19 to TRBJ2-5; D possibly corresponds to TRBD1 (6 bases). The CDR3 runs 14 residues. Per germline, CDR1 LNHDA and CDR2 SQIVND (reference sequence). The V and J ends lost 4 bases and 5 bases respectively, with 14 bases between them. CDR3 residues: CASSTGTGSETQYF. The CDR3 DNA is TGTGCCAGTAGTACCGGTACAGGGAGTGAGACCCAGTACTTC. Combining the CDR3 with reference TRBV19 and TRBJ2-5 gives the whole variable domain DGGITQSPKYLFRKEGQNVTLSCEQNLNHDAMYWYRQDPGQGLRLIYYSQIVNDFQKGDIAEGYSVSREKKESFPLTVTSAQKNPTAFYLCASSTGTGSETQYFGPGTRLLVL.